This passage covers 10 T cell receptor beta chains from one sample sequenced in a study of blood T cell repertoires in COVID-19 (dated by TCRdb to 2020 to 2022). The library was generated by the immunoSEQ multiplex PCR assay. In TCRdb, the immuneACCESS table is reduced to in-frame sequences with V and J assigned. These tables do not hold every clone; where another copy was compared, an unresolved V gene accounts for under half, and the others remain unexplained. The sample contains around 280,000 clones, roughly nine tenths of them found a single time. The biggest ten clones account for less than 2% of the sample. The sequenced sample consisted of PBMCs or T cells enriched from blood (not recorded which). Source of these receptors: a woman aged 40 to 50 who had recovered from COVID-19.

The CDR3 loop reads CASSVIEANTEAFF. The CDR3 bases are TGTGCCAGCAGCGTAATTGAGGCGAACACTGAAGCTTTCTTT. V is TRBV9 and J is TRBJ1-1; no clear D gene. The germline V gene encodes CDR1 SGDLS and CDR2 YYNGEE. The CDR3 spans 14 residues. With 1 base removed from V and 1 base from J, the gap between germline ends came to 8 bases.

The chain employs TRBV2 and TRBJ2-5; 15 positions agree with TRBD2. The germline CDR1 and CDR2 sequences are SNHLY and FYNNEI. Germline trimming cut 5 bases from V and 7 bases from J; bases unmatched to any gene: 8. CDR3 length: 16 residues. In DNA, the CDR3 is TGTGCCAGCAGTCTCCGGACTAGCGGGGGGGTCGCGACCCAGTACTTC. The encoded protein is CASSLRTSGGVATQYF.

Regarding this clone: This sample also contains other DNA sequences that code for the same CDR3. The rearrangement joins TRBV18 to TRBJ1-1; TRBD1 agrees at 8 bases. Germline assignment: CDR1 KGHSH and CDR2 LQKENI. V gave up 4 bases and J gave up 2 bases; unmatched junction bases: 3. The length of the CDR3 is 14 residues. The CDR3 is CASSLGQGNTEAFF. CDR3 nucleotides: TGTGCCAGCTCACTAGGACAGGGCAACACTGAAGCTTTCTTT.

V gene TRBV5-1 combines with J gene TRBJ1-3; TRBD1 agrees at 12 bases. Germline V lookup: CDR1 SGHRS, CDR2 YFSETQ. The junction had 3 bases not matched to a gene; V was cut back by 1 base and J by 1 base. CDR3 length equals 17 residues. The CDR3 DNA follows: TGCGCCAGCAGCTTGTCGGGACAGGGGGCATCTGGAAACACCATATATTTT. Translated: CASSLSGQGASGNTIYF.

J is TRBJ2-2 and V is TRBV7-3; D call uncertain. Germline lookup yields CDR1 SGHTA and CDR2 FQGTGA. The CDR3 has 16 amino acids. V was cut by 2 bases and J by 1 base, with 11 bases left in between. The CDR3, as DNA: TGTGCCAGCAGCTTATCACTCCTTGTGAACACCGGGGAGCTGTTTTTT. As protein: CASSLSLLVNTGELFF. The full variable domain, rest sourced from reference TRBV7-3 and TRBJ2-2, is GAGVSQTPSNKVTEKGKYVELRCDPISGHTALYWYRQSLGQGPEFLIYFQGTGAADDSGLPNDRFFAVRPEGSVSTLKIQRTERGDSAVYLCASSLSLLVNTGELFFGEGSRLTVL.

This sequence joins TRBV5-1 and TRBJ1-2; 8 nucleotides align to TRBD1. The CDR3 covers 14 residues. V lost 3 bases and J lost 5; bases outside the gene matches: 6. Germline V lookup: CDR1 SGHRS, CDR2 YFSETQ. The CDR3 loop is CASSSDGTGYGYTF. In DNA form, the CDR3 reads TGCGCCAGCAGCTCGGACGGGACAGGATATGGCTACACCTTC.

This clone was seen a few times. This chain joins TRBV5-1 and TRBJ1-2; no clear D gene. V shed 1 base and J shed 4 bases, with 11 bases lying between them. CDR1 and CDR2 (germline): SGHRS, YFSETQ. This CDR3 is 14 amino acids long. The CDR3 region has the DNA TGCGCCAGCAGCTTGTCTTCCGGGTCCTATGGCTACACCTTC. Translation: CASSLSSGSYGYTF.

The rearrangement uses TRBV7-9 and TRBJ2-7; 10 positions match TRBD1. Germline V lookup: CDR1 SEHNR, CDR2 FQNEAQ (reference sequence). This CDR3 is built from 15 residues. V shed 1 base, J shed 3 bases, and the junction held 3 bases outside the gene matches. Here the CDR3 reads CASSLERDRGYEQYF. The CDR3 bases are TGTGCCAGCAGCTTAGAAAGGGACAGGGGCTACGAGCAGTACTTC.

The chain joins TRBV2 to TRBJ1-2, with D possibly being TRBD1 (5 bases). This CDR3 is built from 15 residues. Per the germline V gene, CDR1 is SNHLY and CDR2 is FYNNEI. Trimming stripped 4 bases from V and 0 bases from J, with 12 bases between. The CDR3 is CASSVAGLANYGYTF. The CDR3 DNA sequence: TGTGCCAGCAGTGTCGCGGGGCTGGCTAACTATGGCTACACCTTC.

This rearrangement joins TRBV9 to TRBJ1-5; TRBD1 matches at 8 bases. The CDR3 totals 15 residues. CDR1 is SGDLS, CDR2 YYNGEE, per germline. J was trimmed by 0 bases and V by 4 bases; bases with no gene match: 3. CDR3 DNA: TGTGCCAGCAGCTGGACAGGGCATAGCAATCAGCCCCAGCATTTT. Its translation: CASSWTGHSNQPQHF. Full variable domain (rest looked up from reference TRBV9 and TRBJ1-5): DSGVTQTPKHLITATGQRVTLRCSPRSGDLSVYWYQQSLDQGLQFLIQYYNGEERAKGNILERFSAQQFPDLHSELNLSSLELGDSALYFCASSWTGHSNQPQHFGDGTRLSIL.